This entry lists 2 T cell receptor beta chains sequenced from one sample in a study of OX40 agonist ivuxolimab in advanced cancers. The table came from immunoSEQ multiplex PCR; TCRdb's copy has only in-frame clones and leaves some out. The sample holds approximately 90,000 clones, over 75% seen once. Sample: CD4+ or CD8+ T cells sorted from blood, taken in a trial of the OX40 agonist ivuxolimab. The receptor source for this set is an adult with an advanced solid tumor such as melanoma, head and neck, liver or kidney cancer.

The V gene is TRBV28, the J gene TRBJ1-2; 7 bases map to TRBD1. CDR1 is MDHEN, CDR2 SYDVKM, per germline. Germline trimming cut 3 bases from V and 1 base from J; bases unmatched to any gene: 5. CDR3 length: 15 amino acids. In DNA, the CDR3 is TGTGCCAGCAGTTTTTGGGGACAGCTTAACTATGGCTACACCTTC. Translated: CASSFWGQLNYGYTF.

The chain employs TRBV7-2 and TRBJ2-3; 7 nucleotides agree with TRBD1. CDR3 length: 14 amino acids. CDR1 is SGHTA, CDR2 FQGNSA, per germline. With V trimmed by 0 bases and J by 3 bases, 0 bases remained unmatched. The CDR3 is CASSLAQGTDTQYF. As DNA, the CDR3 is TGTGCCAGCAGCTTAGCACAGGGGACAGATACGCAGTATTTT.